One and the same sample provided the 14 T cell receptor beta chains below, sequenced in a study of blood T cell repertoires in COVID-19. Some clones are missing from TCRdb's copy, which holds only in-frame ones; the method was immunoSEQ multiplex PCR. The data contain approximately 480,000 clones, 85% to 90% of them singletons. Material for sequencing was peripheral blood. These TCRs come from a man in his late teens or twenties with COVID-19, enrolled during active disease.

The chain couples TRBV25-1 to TRBJ2-5, with TRBD1 matching over 12 bases. This CDR3 spans 17 amino acids. Germline values: CDR1 MGHDK, CDR2 SYGVNS. The ends lost 4 bases at V and 3 bases at J; junction bases unmatched: 9. Written as DNA, the CDR3 is TGTGCCAGCAGTGCCAGGTATGGGACAGGGGGCGAAGAGACCCAGTACTTC. This encodes CASSARYGTGGEETQYF.

The chain uses TRBV3-1 (or the pseudogene TRBV3-2) and TRBJ1-6; 7 positions match TRBD1. The V gene's germline CDR1 is LGHDT and CDR2 YNNKEL (reference sequence). Losses at the gene ends were 1 base for V and 8 bases for J; bases not matched to a gene: 2. The CDR3 consists of 14 residues. CDR3 in DNA: TGTGCCAGCAGCCAAGTCAGGGGGGATTCACCCCTCCACTTT. Translation gives CASSQVRGDSPLHF.

The chain has TRBV7-8 and TRBJ2-1, with 11 bases lining up with TRBD2. The CDR3 totals 16 residues. With 5 bases clipped from V and 4 bases from J, the junction kept 7 bases outside the gene matches. The germline V gene encodes CDR1 SGHVS and CDR2 FQNEAQ. The CDR3 DNA follows: TGTGCCAGCAGCCCTAATAGCGGGGGGGCGTACAATGAGCAGTTCTTC. Amino acids: CASSPNSGGAYNEQFF.

The rearrangement links TRBV5-4 to TRBJ1-1; D is perhaps TRBD1 (5 bases). This CDR3 has 12 amino acids. Trimming removed 3 bases at V and 7 bases at J, with 10 bases between. Germline assignment: CDR1 SGHNT and CDR2 YYREEE (reference sequence). The chain's CDR3 is CASSSRDFEAFF. DNA for the CDR3: TGTGCCAGCAGCTCCCGGGACTTTGAAGCTTTCTTT.

The J gene is TRBJ2-1, the V gene TRBV4-1; perhaps TRBD2 as D (5 bases). CDR3 length: 16 amino acids. Germline CDR1 and CDR2: MGHRA and YSYEKL. Trimming cost V 1 base and J 6 bases, with 16 bases left between them. The CDR3: CASSQVWRFVSNEQFF. The DNA for the CDR3 is TGCGCCAGCAGCCAAGTTTGGAGGTTCGTTAGCAATGAGCAGTTCTTC.

The chain combines TRBV5-1 with TRBJ2-6, with unresolved D. Trimming shortened V by 0 bases and J by 1 base, and 11 bases separated the two germline ends. CDR3 length: 17 residues. Germline CDR1 reads SGHRS; CDR2 reads YFSETQ. CDR3 nucleotides: TGCGCCAGCAGCTTGGGGCAGGTTCCGTCTGGGGCCAACGTCCTGACTTTC. It translates to CASSLGQVPSGANVLTF. Drawing the rest from reference TRBV5-1 and TRBJ2-6, the complete variable domain is KAGVTQTPRYLIKTRGQQVTLSCSPISGHRSVSWYQQTPGQGLQFLFEYFSETQRNKGNFPGRFSGRQFSNSRSEMNVSTLELGDSALYLCASSLGQVPSGANVLTFGAGSRLTVL.

The rearrangement joins TRBV11-2 to TRBJ2-5; a possible D gene is TRBD1 (7 bases). The ends were cut back, 3 bases at V and 2 bases at J, with 19 bases in the middle. Germline V CDR1 and CDR2: SGHAT, FQNNGV. The CDR3 has 17 amino acids. The CDR3: CASSFDVQGGGQETQYF. DNA of the CDR3: TGTGCCAGCAGCTTCGACGTTCAGGGGGGCGGGCAAGAGACCCAGTACTTC.

This clone was found many times. The genes are TRBV2 and TRBJ1-1, with TRBD1 identical over 9 bases. Germline-derived CDR1 and CDR2 are SNHLY and FYNNEI. V trimming: 6 bases; J trimming: 2 bases; junction bases outside the gene matches: 4. The CDR3 length is 14 residues. CDR3 protein: CASRRQGVNTEAFF. The CDR3 region has the DNA TGTGCCAGCAGGAGACAGGGGGTTAACACTGAAGCTTTCTTT.

The chain has TRBV2 and TRBJ2-5, with D possibly TRBD2 on 6 matching bases. The V gene lost 5 bases and the J gene lost 1 base, with 11 bases spanning the gap. Germline CDR1 is SNHLY and CDR2 is FYNNEI. The CDR3 has 14 amino acids. The CDR3 nucleotides are TGTGCCAGCAGTAGGGGACTGCCCCAAGAGACCCAGTACTTC. Protein product: CASSRGLPQETQYF.

J is TRBJ1-5 and V is TRBV6-1, with D possibly matching TRBD1 (5 bases). CDR1 is MNHNS and CDR2 is SASEGT in the germline V gene. The V and J ends lost 0 bases and 6 bases respectively, with 9 bases between them. This CDR3 has 14 residues. The CDR3 here is CASSEAGRGQPQHF. CDR3 bases: TGTGCCAGCAGTGAAGCGGGAAGGGGTCAGCCCCAGCATTTT.

This clone occurred a few times. The chain has TRBV10-2 and TRBJ2-3; TRBD2 matches at 7 bases. The V segment lost 7 bases and the J segment 10 bases; nucleotides outside the gene matches: 8. Germline loops: CDR1 WSHSY, CDR2 SAAADI. This CDR3 has 12 amino acids. CDR3 bases: TGCGCCAGCATGTTGGGGGGGGGTTCGCAGTATTTT. Translating it yields CASMLGGGSQYF.

The genes are TRBV6-7 and TRBJ2-5; TRBD1 matches 9 bases. Being an ORF, TRBV6-7 has a function that is uncertain. The CDR3 is made up of 15 amino acids. V gave up 2 bases and J gave up 0 bases; unmatched junction bases: 1. For the CDR3, the DNA is TGTGCCAGCAGTTACCGGGACAGGGACCAAGAGACCCAGTACTTC. It codes for CASSYRDRDQETQYF.

The rearrangement joins TRBV15 to TRBJ2-5, with 7 bases that match TRBD1. Germline V gene lookup returns CDR1 LNHNV and CDR2 YYDKDF (reference sequence). J was trimmed by 2 bases and V by 0 bases; bases with no gene match: 6. The CDR3 sequence is 16 residues long. The CDR3 region has the DNA TGTGCCACCAGCAGAGATTTAGGGGGCGATCAAGAGACCCAGTACTTC. It codes for CATSRDLGGDQETQYF.

V gene TRBV24-1 combines with J gene TRBJ2-3, with TRBD2 identical over 13 bases. The CDR3 loop spans 17 amino acids. Per the germline V gene, CDR1 is KGHDR and CDR2 is SFDVKD. V lost 7 bases and J lost 0; bases outside the gene matches: 6. CDR3 residues: CATSRTSGSLSTDTQYF. In DNA, the CDR3 is TGTGCCACCAGCAGGACTAGCGGGAGCCTTAGCACAGATACGCAGTATTTT.